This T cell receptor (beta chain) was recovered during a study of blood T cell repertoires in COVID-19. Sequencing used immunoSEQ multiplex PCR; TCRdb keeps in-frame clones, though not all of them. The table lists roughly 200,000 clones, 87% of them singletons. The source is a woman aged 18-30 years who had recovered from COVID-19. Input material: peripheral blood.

CDR3 bases: TGCAGTGCTAGTCGGGGGACGAACACCGGGGAGCTGTTTTTT. Its protein is CSASRGTNTGELFF. V and J are TRBV20-1 and TRBJ2-2; the D gene is possibly TRBD2 (6 bases). CDR1 is DFQATT, CDR2 SNEGSKA, per germline (reference sequence). V was trimmed by 3 bases and J by 0 bases, leaving 8 bases between them. The CDR3 length is 14 residues.